One T cell receptor beta chain is described in this entry. This entry comes from a study of CD8 T cells in Susac syndrome. Across the whole study: Active disease was present in six of the sequenced Susac syndrome patients, and remission in under ten.

Random hexamers primed reverse transcription of about 0.5 to 1 ug RNA. Coverage of TCR beta CDR3 amplification by immunoSEQ multiplex PCR extended to 54 Vbeta and 13 Jbeta. Via MiXCR, TCRdb re-called the immunoSEQ multiplex PCR reads, giving one row per CDR3 protein. This table holds 120,000 or so distinct CDR3 sequences, 96% found once. There are 12 residues in the CDR3. V gave up 1 base and J gave up 8 bases, with 8 bases separating them. The germline V gene has CDR1 KGHSH and CDR2 LQKENI. Patients with Susac syndrome showed fulfilment of recently defined diagnostic criteria for definite or probable disease. Purification of the CD8+ and CD4+ T cells relied on negative isolation, and TEMRA cells underwent FACS enrichment.

The clonotype originates from a human donor with Susac syndrome. The gene calls are TRBV18 and TRBJ1-1; D not resolved. The source material was CD4+ T cells from PBMCs. CDR3 in DNA: TGTGCCAGCTCACCACAATCGCAAGAAGCTTTCTTT. This translates into CASSPQSQEAFF.